This T cell receptor (beta chain) was identified in a study of OX40 agonist ivuxolimab in advanced cancers. Germline assignment: CDR1 ENHRY and CDR2 SYGVKD. J gave up 11 bases and V 0 bases, and 7 bases lay outside the gene matches. The CDR3 covers 15 residues. Sequencing was performed with immunoSEQ multiplex PCR; in TCRdb, only in-frame clones are kept and a portion is missing. The sample includes 45,000 to 60,000 clones, around 75% of them seen just once. This chain uses TRBV10-3 with TRBJ1-4, with TRBD1 identical over 9 bases. This receptor was obtained from an adult with an advanced solid tumor such as melanoma, head and neck, liver or kidney cancer. The specimen was CD4+ or CD8+ T cells sorted from blood, collected in a trial of the OX40 agonist ivuxolimab. CDR3 sequence reads: CAISESRGQGEKLFF. The CDR3 DNA reads TGTGCCATCAGTGAGTCGAGGGGACAGGGTGAGAAACTGTTTTTT.